This TCR beta chain is from a study of blood T cell repertoires in COVID-19. The germline V gene has CDR1 LNHDA and CDR2 SQIVND (reference sequence). This CDR3 has 17 amino acids. Losses at the gene ends were 1 base for V and 4 bases for J; bases not matched to a gene: 7. TCRdb's table, derived via immunoSEQ multiplex PCR, lists solely in-frame clones and lacks some. The sample has some 270,000 clones; more than 75% are singletons. This chain joins TRBV19 and TRBJ2-2; 9 bases line up with TRBD1. The TCR sequence derives from a man aged 40-49 years with active or convalescent COVID-19. Source material: peripheral blood. The CDR3 spells CASSIGWGQGATGELFF. The CDR3 coding sequence is TGTGCCAGTAGTATAGGCTGGGGACAGGGCGCCACCGGGGAGCTGTTTTTT.